The following is a T cell receptor (beta chain) sequence with its context. What antigen it recognizes has not been identified. Per-base qualities were not stored, and no clone one base away is much larger. Collaborating institutions collected whole blood in K2EDTA tubes following their own protocols. For TCRbeta analysis, collaborators shipped samples as frozen whole blood, isolated PBMCs, or DNA extracted from either of those sample types. This specimen comes from a study of blood T cell repertoires in COVID-19 (dated by TCRdb to the early 2020s). At the level of the whole study: Samples from collaborators originated in the United States, Italy and Spain and spanned both the acute and convalescent phases of COVID-19. The material from the prospective study consisted of cDNA or gDNA derived from T cells, B-cell-depleted T cells, or PBMCs. Where available, HLA class I and class II types were taken from metadata supplied by the sample provider and were not determined by assay-based typing. Deeply sampled blood TCRbeta repertoires from subjects exposed to, actively infected with, or recovered from COVID-19 were included in the dataset. The repertoires were released in a freely available public database intended as a resource for research on the immune response to SARS-CoV-2. A de-identified subject ID, COVID-19 status, age in years and sex were almost always included in the sample metadata. Samples came from the ongoing ImmuneRACE study (first 160 participants) plus 1,254 subjects from 6 global collaborators. The investigation overall reported the following: How much clinical and demographic metadata was included differed by source and by participant, and the metadata was provided uncurated.

TCRbeta CDR3 regions were amplified from genomic DNA using the immunoSEQ Assay, a bias-controlled multiplex PCR. Turning to the authors' computational methods: Within the assay, amplification of reference gene primers was used to estimate how many nucleated cells each sample contained. To quantify the absolute abundance of each unique TCRbeta CDR3 rearrangement, sequence reads were collapsed and filtered. For each sample, productive Simpson clonality was calculated as the square root of Simpson's diversity index over productive rearrangements. TCRdb limited this immuneACCESS table to in-frame rearrangements with V and J called. A share of clones is missing; checked studies link under half to unresolved V genes, and the rest is unexplained. V and J calls and clone size follow that table, whereas D and trimming were derived from the DNA. Present in this sample are roughly 85,000 clones, 75% to 90% of which were seen just once. The top ten clonotypes cover 25% to 30% of the sample.

This sequence was found in a man aged 50-60 years with active or convalescent COVID-19. Sequencing used peripheral blood.

The nucleotide sequence is TGTGCCAGCAGGGGACAGGGGTCTAGCACAGATACGCAGTATTTT. Translated, this is CASRGQGSSTDTQYF. The chain is assembled from TRBV2 and TRBJ2-3, and TRBD1 aligns with 10 junction nucleotides. The CDR3 starts with the cysteine, ends with the phenylalanine, and has 15 residues. This entry keeps only the CDR3 DNA: 45 bases, framed from base 1. After removal of 6 bases from V and 0 bases from J, the junction retains 3 bases not matched to a gene. The germline V gene encodes CDR1 SNHLY and CDR2 FYNNEI.